This TCR beta chain emerged from a study of cytomegalovirus exposure and HLA in healthy donors. Healthy people donating bone marrow made up the donors. It was with 60 Vbeta and 13 Jbeta primers that the PCR ran. In the original workflow: In a later analysis, of 80 million or so unique beta chains, 9 million to 11 million appeared in at least two donors. Assay used: immunoSEQ multiplex PCR; TCRdb lists only in-frame clones, some missing. V and J calls plus clone size are reproduced from that table; the DNA served to infer D and trimming. The table records more than 85,000 clones, approximately 71% of them present only once. Regarding this clone: No antigen is known for it.

General study points: In a later analysis, roughly 17,000 TCR beta sequences were associated with HLA alleles at 0.05 false discovery rate. In an earlier analysis, most TCR beta V segments were productive about 87% or about 30% of the time.

This CDR3 comprises 17 residues. From germline, CDR1 is MGHDK and CDR2 SYGVNS. V gave up 4 bases and J gave up 4 bases; unmatched junction bases: 11. This sequence joins TRBV25-1 and TRBJ2-1; TRBD2 agrees at 9 bases. This TCR came from a male donor in good health and CMV-seropositive. Sequencing was carried out using PBMCs. The CDR3 region is CASSGLAGTRGYNEQFF. Here the CDR3 DNA reads TGTGCCAGCAGTGGGCTAGCGGGGACAAGAGGTTACAATGAGCAGTTCTTC.